The 7 T cell receptor beta chains below were found in one sample sequenced in a study of OX40 agonist ivuxolimab in advanced cancers. Using immunoSEQ multiplex PCR, the repertoire was profiled, and TCRdb retains in-frame clones only, with some absent. This sample carries some 41,000 clones, approximately 87% of them seen once, and the ten largest clones take approximately 35%. The sample here was CD4+ or CD8+ T cells sorted from blood, taken in a trial of the OX40 agonist ivuxolimab. The receptors originated from an adult with an advanced solid tumor such as melanoma, head and neck, liver or kidney cancer.

The chain recombines TRBV9 with TRBJ2-1; TRBD2 matches at 13 bases. Germline CDR1 SGDLS, CDR2 YYNGEE. The CDR3 sequence is 17 residues long. The V and J ends lost 0 bases and 1 base, in that order; junction bases with no gene match: 1. This CDR3 reads CASSVGTSGRSYNEQFF. CDR3 sequence (DNA): TGTGCCAGCAGCGTAGGGACTAGCGGGAGATCCTACAATGAGCAGTTCTTC.

The chain uses TRBV28 and TRBJ1-6; D not certain. The V and J ends lost 8 bases and 6 bases respectively, with 14 bases between them. Germline V gives CDR1 MDHEN, CDR2 SYDVKM. The CDR3 spans 14 residues. This CDR3 is CASSLRPSNSPLHF. The CDR3 nucleotides read TGTGCCAGCTCCCTCCGGCCATCTAATTCACCCCTCCACTTT.

This sequence joins TRBV6-6 and TRBJ1-3; D is ambiguous. The CDR3 extends over 11 amino acids. Trimming shortened V by 6 bases and J by 7 bases, and 7 bases separated the two germline ends. Germline V gene lookup returns CDR1 MNHNY and CDR2 SVGAGI (reference sequence). CDR3 residues: CASRVGNTIYF. CDR3 nucleotides: TGTGCCAGCAGGGTGGGGAACACCATATATTTT.

On this clone: Other DNA sequences from this sample encode an identical CDR3 as well. This chain joins TRBV7-2 and TRBJ2-5, with D unclear. The CDR3 extends over 12 amino acids. V was cut by 0 bases and J by 2 bases, with 1 base left in between. From germline, CDR1 is SGHTA and CDR2 FQGNSA. DNA of the CDR3: TGTGCCAGCAGCTTAGCTCAAGAGACCCAGTACTTC. Translated, it gives CASSLAQETQYF.

The V and J genes are TRBV7-3 and TRBJ2-7; D is possibly TRBD2 (5 bases). The CDR3 length is 16 residues. The germline gives CDR1 SGHTA, CDR2 FQGTGA. V was shortened by 2 bases and J by 0 bases, with 14 bases between the two germline ends. In DNA, the CDR3 is TGTGCCAGCAGCTTAGAGCGCGGAGGTGACTCCTACGAGCAGTACTTC. It translates to CASSLERGGDSYEQYF.

This clone was counted between two and nine times. A read error may produce the germline difference seen at one junction end. CDR3: CASSSTDTQYF. The CDR3 coding sequence is TGTGCCAGCAGTAGCACAGATACGCAGTATTTT. This chain connects TRBV10-3 to TRBJ2-3; D not certain. The germline V gene encodes CDR1 ENHRY and CDR2 SYGVKD. The CDR3 runs to 11 residues.

The rearrangement uses TRBV10-3 and TRBJ1-2, with D unclear. The V gene lost 3 bases and the J gene lost 2 bases, with 7 bases spanning the gap. Germline V gives CDR1 ENHRY, CDR2 SYGVKD. The CDR3 runs 13 residues. CDR3 DNA: TGTGCCATCAGTGACAGGTCCAACTATGGCTACACCTTC. Translating gives CAISDRSNYGYTF.